Presented here are 25 T cell receptor beta chains from one specimen sequenced in a study of blood T cell repertoires in COVID-19. Generated by immunoSEQ multiplex PCR, the TCRdb table keeps only in-frame clones and is missing some. The sample has about 33,000 clones, around 83% seen once. Sequences were obtained from peripheral blood. The source is a human donor in a cohort sampled during active COVID-19.

This clone showed up just once. The V gene is TRBV2, the J gene TRBJ1-5, with 7 bases fitting TRBD1. V shed 4 bases and J 0 bases; nucleotides not matched to a gene: 9. The CDR3 length is 17 residues. Germline assignment: CDR1 SNHLY and CDR2 FYNNEI. CDR3 in DNA: TGTGCCAGCAGTGGAGATAGGGGACAGAATAGCAATCAGCCCCAGCATTTT. Its translation: CASSGDRGQNSNQPQHF.

The V and J genes are TRBV7-9 and TRBJ2-7, with D tentatively TRBD1 (7 bases). Germline CDR1 reads SEHNR; CDR2 reads FQNEAQ (reference sequence). The CDR3 contains 14 residues. Trimming removed 1 base at V and 6 bases at J, with 13 bases between. The CDR3 nucleotides read TGTGCCAGCAGCTTAGAGGGGGCGGGGATCGAGCAGTACTTC. Protein: CASSLEGAGIEQYF.

The chain carries TRBV5-1 and TRBJ1-4; no reliable D call. This CDR3 has 15 residues. The germline V gene has CDR1 SGHRS and CDR2 YFSETQ. With 0 bases removed from V and 4 bases from J, the gap between germline ends came to 10 bases. The CDR3, as DNA: TGCGCCAGCAGCTTGGGCGCGGGGTTTAATGAAAAACTGTTTTTT. This encodes CASSLGAGFNEKLFF. The full variable domain, rest sourced from reference TRBV5-1 and TRBJ1-4, is KAGVTQTPRYLIKTRGQQVTLSCSPISGHRSVSWYQQTPGQGLQFLFEYFSETQRNKGNFPGRFSGRQFSNSRSEMNVSTLELGDSALYLCASSLGAGFNEKLFFGSGTQLSVL.

CDR3 DNA: TGTGCCAGCAGCCCTGGACTTCAGAACAATGAGCAGTTCTTC. It is translated as CASSPGLQNNEQFF. The chain joins TRBV7-2 to TRBJ2-1; TRBD2 is a possible D gene (5 bases). This CDR3 has 14 residues. V dropped 5 bases and J dropped 5 bases, with 13 bases sitting between them. The V gene's germline CDR1 is SGHTA and CDR2 FQGNSA.

The CDR3 reads CASSMGSGSGTDTQYF. For the CDR3, the DNA is TGTGCCAGTAGTATGGGTAGCGGGAGTGGTACAGATACGCAGTATTTT. The V gene is TRBV19, the J gene TRBJ2-3, with 9 nucleotides matching TRBD2. The J segment lost 3 bases and the V segment lost 3 bases, leaving 7 bases of the junction unmatched. This CDR3 spans 16 amino acids. Looked up from germline, CDR1 is LNHDA and CDR2 is SQIVND (reference sequence).

The chain combines TRBV6-1 with TRBJ2-3; D unclear. The germline V and J ends were trimmed by 3 bases and 3 bases, with 7 bases remaining between them. The CDR3 is made up of 13 amino acids. CDR1 is MNHNS, CDR2 SASEGT, per germline. As DNA, the CDR3 is TGTGCCAGCAGTGATCGACATACAGATACGCAGTATTTT. It specifies CASSDRHTDTQYF.

The V call is TRBV27, the J call TRBJ1-5; 8 bases align to TRBD1. The junction had 6 bases not matched to a gene; V was cut back by 8 bases and J by 3 bases. This CDR3 has 14 residues. Germline assignment: CDR1 MNHEY and CDR2 SMNVEV (reference sequence). The CDR3 loop is CASADRGPNQPQHF. CDR3 sequence (DNA): TGTGCCAGCGCTGACAGGGGCCCCAATCAGCCCCAGCATTTT.

The chain links TRBV7-9 to TRBJ2-5; TRBD1 aligns across 7 bases. J was trimmed by 1 base and V by 5 bases; bases with no gene match: 7. The CDR3 extends over 15 amino acids. Germline V gene sequence: CDR1 SEHNR, CDR2 FQNEAQ (reference sequence). This CDR3 reads CASSRWDSSQETQYF. The CDR3 nucleotides read TGTGCCAGCAGCAGGTGGGACAGCAGCCAAGAGACCCAGTACTTC.

V is TRBV30 and J is TRBJ2-7; 8 nucleotides align to TRBD2. J was trimmed by 3 bases and V by 5 bases; bases with no gene match: 6. The CDR3 has 13 residues. Germline V gene lookup returns CDR1 GTSNPN and CDR2 SVGIG (reference sequence). In nucleotides, the CDR3 is TGTGCCTGGGGAGATGGGACTAGCTACGAGCAGTACTTC. It yields the protein CAWGDGTSYEQYF. Together with reference TRBV30 and TRBJ2-7, the CDR3 gives the full variable domain: SQTIHQWPATLVQPVGSPLSLECTVEGTSNPNLYWYRQAAGRGLQLLFYSVGIGQISSEVPQNLSASRPQDRQFILSSKKLLLSDSGFYLCAWGDGTSYEQYFGPGTRLTVT.

This chain uses TRBV6-6 with TRBJ2-1, with D uncertain. The CDR3 sequence is 16 residues long. Germline loops: CDR1 MNHNY, CDR2 SVGAGI (reference sequence). Trimming cost V 2 bases and J 0 bases, with 11 bases left between them. CDR3 residues: CASSYMVSSSYNEQFF. CDR3 sequence (DNA): TGTGCCAGCAGTTACATGGTCTCCAGCTCCTACAATGAGCAGTTCTTC.

The CDR3 sequence: CASSYGQSYNEQFF. CDR3 coding DNA: TGTGCCAGCAGCTACGGACAGTCCTACAATGAGCAGTTCTTC. This sequence joins TRBV11-2 and TRBJ2-1; weak D call: TRBD1 (6 bases). The CDR3 is 14 residues long. Germline V lookup: CDR1 SGHAT, CDR2 FQNNGV. V lost 4 bases to trimming and J lost 1 base, with 8 bases between them.

The chain employs TRBV7-9 and TRBJ2-2; 12 nucleotides line up with TRBD1. From germline, CDR1 is SEHNR and CDR2 FQNEAQ (reference sequence). This CDR3 contains 16 residues. The ends lost 2 bases at V and 5 bases at J; junction bases unmatched: 3. The chain's CDR3 is CASSLWDRGRTGELFF. CDR3 coding DNA: TGTGCCAGCAGCTTATGGGACAGGGGGCGAACCGGGGAGCTGTTTTTT.

The genes are TRBV6-5 and TRBJ1-3; the D is unclear. CDR1 is MNHEY and CDR2 is SVGAGI in the germline V gene. There are 12 residues in the CDR3. V lost 8 bases to trimming and J lost 3 bases, with 8 bases between them. CDR3: CASSPRGNTIYF. The CDR3 DNA is TGTGCCAGCTCCCCTCGTGGAAACACCATATATTTT.

The rearrangement joins TRBV6-5 to TRBJ2-2, with 7 bases identical to TRBD2. Germline lookup yields CDR1 MNHEY and CDR2 SVGAGI. This CDR3 spans 14 amino acids. The junction had 9 bases not matched to a gene; V was cut back by 10 bases and J by 4 bases. As DNA, the CDR3 is TGTGCCACCCGGCCCCCGGGAGGCACCGGGGAGCTGTTTTTT. Translating gives CATRPPGGTGELFF.

The chain recombines TRBV30 with TRBJ1-2; 10 nucleotides agree with TRBD1. J was trimmed by 3 bases and V by 1 base; bases with no gene match: 8. Germline CDR1 GTSNPN, CDR2 SVGIG (reference sequence). This CDR3 region has 16 residues. CDR3 amino acids: CAWSGTRDRGDYGYTF. CDR3 DNA sequence: TGTGCCTGGAGTGGAACCCGGGACAGGGGAGACTATGGCTACACCTTC.

The rearrangement links TRBV7-9 to TRBJ2-7; 8 bases line up with TRBD1. Trimming at V came to 6 bases and at J to 3 bases, leaving 4 bases not matched to a gene. The CDR3 runs 13 residues. Germline V gene data show CDR1 as SEHNR and CDR2 as FQNEAQ (reference sequence). CDR3 bases: TGTGCCAGCAGTCGGGGACAGGTCTACGAGCAGTACTTC. Protein product: CASSRGQVYEQYF. The full variable domain, completed using reference TRBV7-9 and TRBJ2-7, is DTGVSQNPRHKITKRGQNVTFRCDPISEHNRLYWYRQTLGQGPEFLTYFQNEAQLEKSRLLSDRFSAERPKGSFSTLEIQRTEQGDSAMYLCASSRGQVYEQYFGPGTRLTVT.

The rearrangement joins TRBV7-3 to TRBJ2-5; D may be TRBD2 (5 bases). The CDR3 sequence is 13 residues long. The V gene lost 1 base and the J gene lost 4 bases, with 7 bases spanning the gap. Germline V gene data show CDR1 as SGHTA and CDR2 as FQGTGA. CDR3 DNA: TGTGCCAGCAGCTTAATCGGGGTAGAGACCCAGTACTTC. Translated: CASSLIGVETQYF.

The V and J genes are TRBV3-1 (or the pseudogene TRBV3-2) and TRBJ1-2; 10 bases agree with TRBD1. The CDR3 totals 13 residues. The J segment lost 12 bases and the V segment lost 3 bases, leaving 7 bases of the junction unmatched. Germline-derived CDR1 and CDR2 are LGHDT and YNNKEL (reference sequence). The CDR3 DNA follows: TGTGCCAGCAGCCAGGGGGACAGGGGACGTGACACCTTC. The encoded protein is CASSQGDRGRDTF.

The chain carries TRBV5-5 and TRBJ1-3; perhaps TRBD1 as D (5 bases). The germline V and J ends were trimmed by 6 bases and 2 bases, with 15 bases remaining between them. The CDR3 extends over 15 amino acids. Germline lookup yields CDR1 SGHKS and CDR2 YYEKEE (reference sequence). The DNA of the CDR3 is TGTGCCAGCAAGATTGGTGGGGCGGCTGGAAACACCATATATTTT. It specifies CASKIGGAAGNTIYF.

This chain connects TRBV24-1 to TRBJ2-2; D is unresolved. Looked up from germline, CDR1 is KGHDR and CDR2 is SFDVKD. The ends were cut back, 7 bases at V and 1 base at J, with 6 bases in the middle. The CDR3 loop spans 13 amino acids. The DNA of the CDR3 is TGTGCCACCAGGGAGTGGAACACCGGGGAGCTGTTTTTT. As protein: CATREWNTGELFF.

The chain uses TRBV6-5 and TRBJ1-3; weak D call: TRBD1 (5 bases). The CDR3 has 12 amino acids. The V end was cut by 11 bases, the J end by 4 bases, with 12 bases between. The germline CDR1 and CDR2 sequences are MNHEY and SVGAGI. For the CDR3, the DNA is TGTGCCGGACCCAGGGTCGGAAACACCATATATTTT. Translated: CAGPRVGNTIYF.

This clone was detected only a few times. The chain links TRBV7-8 to TRBJ1-1, with 10 positions matching TRBD1. The CDR3 loop spans 16 amino acids. V dropped 4 bases and J dropped 0; count of bases not matched to a gene: 5. Germline V gene sequence: CDR1 SGHVS, CDR2 FQNEAQ. The CDR3 here is CASSSGQGGMNTEAFF. The CDR3, as DNA: TGTGCCAGCAGCTCCGGACAGGGGGGGATGAACACTGAAGCTTTCTTT. Full variable domain (missing parts from reference TRBV7-8 and TRBJ1-1): GAGVSQSPRYKVAKRGQDVALRCDPISGHVSLFWYQQALGQGPEFLTYFQNEAQLDKSGLPSDRFFAERPEGSVSTLKIQRTQQEDSAVYLCASSSGQGGMNTEAFFGQGTRLTVV.

V is TRBV11-2 and J is TRBJ2-5, with 13 bases lining up with TRBD2. The CDR3 spans 20 residues. Germline loops: CDR1 SGHAT, CDR2 FQNNGV. The trim removed 0 bases at V and 0 bases at J, leaving 10 bases unmatched. As DNA, the CDR3 is TGTGCCAGCAGCTTAGATCAAGCACTAGCGGGAGGGCAGGACCAAGAGACCCAGTACTTC. This gives the protein CASSLDQALAGGQDQETQYF. The whole variable domain, remainder taken from reference TRBV11-2 and TRBJ2-5, is EAGVAQSPRYKIIEKRQSVAFWCNPISGHATLYWYQQILGQGPKLLIQFQNNGVVDDSQLPKDRFSAERLKGVDSTLKIQPAKLEDSAVYLCASSLDQALAGGQDQETQYFGPGTRLLVL.

This clone is a singleton in its sample. The rearrangement uses TRBV28 and TRBJ1-6, with a weak D call TRBD1 (6 bases). Germline lookup yields CDR1 MDHEN and CDR2 SYDVKM. V lost 2 bases and J lost 0, with 17 bases in between. The CDR3 runs 19 residues. In nucleotides, the CDR3 is TGTGCCAGCAGTTTACCTCCAGACAGGTTGAGCTCCTATAATTCACCCCTCCACTTT. This encodes CASSLPPDRLSSYNSPLHF.

The gene calls are TRBV7-9 and TRBJ2-3; D not certain. The germline V gene has CDR1 SEHNR and CDR2 FQNEAQ (reference sequence). The CDR3 covers 13 residues. Trimming cost V 1 base and J 2 bases, with 4 bases left between them. CDR3 DNA sequence: TGTGCCAGCAGCTTAGATTACACAGATACGCAGTATTTT. Translated, it gives CASSLDYTDTQYF.